This T cell receptor beta chain came from a study of prognosis after radiotherapy for stage I lung cancer. The table lists this clonotype with many counts. Its cognate antigen is unknown. General observations from the study: Patients with distant metastases had lower Shannon entropy after stereotactic body radiation therapy. For the expanded TCR clones, whether they were tumor-specific was not determined.

It was by two-round multiplex PCR that TCR beta CDR3 was amplified from genomic DNA. First-round PCR used primers specific to each TRBV and TRBJ gene. Using its own MiXCR run on the multiplex PCR reads, TCRdb lists one record per CDR3 protein. The data hold 59,000 or so distinct CDR3 sequences, with about 25% observed a single time. This specimen consisted of PBMCs, obtained before or after stereotactic body radiation therapy (not recorded which). The TCR comes from a donor older than 45 with non-small cell lung cancer.

In nucleotides, the CDR3 is TGTGCCAGTAGTATATTGGACGGTCTCCTTCGTGGTGGCTACACCTTC. Its translation: CASSILDGLLRGGYTF. The V gene is TRBV19, the J gene TRBJ1-2; D is unresolved. Germline CDR1 is LNHDA and CDR2 is SQIVND (reference sequence). The CDR3 length is 16 residues. The germline V and J ends were trimmed by 2 bases and 7 bases, with 20 bases remaining between them.